This TCR beta chain was captured by sequencing in a study of blood T cell repertoires in COVID-19. About the research overall: Acute-phase and convalescent COVID-19 samples originated in the United States, Italy and Spain.

Method: immunoSEQ multiplex PCR; TCRdb's copy keeps in-frame clones and lacks some. The sample has 100,000 to 150,000 clones, over 75% seen once. The specimen sequenced was peripheral blood. This clonotype originated in a man in his 60s with acute or convalescent COVID-19.

The CDR3 sequence: CASSFYRDRGYNEQFF. DNA for the CDR3: TGTGCCAGTAGTTTTTATCGGGACAGGGGATACAATGAGCAGTTCTTC. The V and J genes are TRBV19 and TRBJ2-1; TRBD1 aligns across 10 bases. The CDR3 length is 16 residues. The germline CDR1 and CDR2 sequences are LNHDA and SQIVND (reference sequence). Trimming took 5 bases from V and 4 from J; bases not matched to a gene: 8.